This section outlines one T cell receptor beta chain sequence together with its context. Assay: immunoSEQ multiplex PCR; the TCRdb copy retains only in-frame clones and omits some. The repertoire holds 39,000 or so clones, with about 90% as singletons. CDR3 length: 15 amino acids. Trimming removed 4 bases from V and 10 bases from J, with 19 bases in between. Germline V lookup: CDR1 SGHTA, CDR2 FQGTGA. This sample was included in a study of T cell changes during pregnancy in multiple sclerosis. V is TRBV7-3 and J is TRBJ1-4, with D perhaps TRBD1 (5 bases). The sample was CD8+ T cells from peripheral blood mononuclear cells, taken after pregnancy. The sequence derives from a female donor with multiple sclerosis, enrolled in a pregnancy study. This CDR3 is CASSSAFGTGRKLFF. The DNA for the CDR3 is TGTGCCAGCAGCTCAGCATTCGGGACTGGTAGAAAACTGTTTTTT.